The entry that follows covers one TCR beta chain sequence. The record originates from a study of blood T cell repertoires in COVID-19. Looking at the study overall: Acute and convalescent COVID-19 samples came from the United States, Italy and Spain.

V was trimmed by 7 bases and J by 2 bases, leaving 14 bases between them. This CDR3 comprises 14 residues. The V gene's germline CDR1 is MNHEY and CDR2 SVGAGI. Clones were read by immunoSEQ multiplex PCR, and TCRdb kept only the in-frame ones, dropping some. The sample has around 220,000 clones; over 75% are singletons. The clonotype comes from a human donor in a cohort sampled during active COVID-19. This rearrangement joins TRBV6-5 to TRBJ1-2; D unresolved. Sequencing was done on a sample of peripheral blood. The CDR3 spells CASIADTRNYGYTF. The CDR3 DNA reads TGTGCCAGCATCGCCGACACCCGAAACTATGGCTACACCTTC.